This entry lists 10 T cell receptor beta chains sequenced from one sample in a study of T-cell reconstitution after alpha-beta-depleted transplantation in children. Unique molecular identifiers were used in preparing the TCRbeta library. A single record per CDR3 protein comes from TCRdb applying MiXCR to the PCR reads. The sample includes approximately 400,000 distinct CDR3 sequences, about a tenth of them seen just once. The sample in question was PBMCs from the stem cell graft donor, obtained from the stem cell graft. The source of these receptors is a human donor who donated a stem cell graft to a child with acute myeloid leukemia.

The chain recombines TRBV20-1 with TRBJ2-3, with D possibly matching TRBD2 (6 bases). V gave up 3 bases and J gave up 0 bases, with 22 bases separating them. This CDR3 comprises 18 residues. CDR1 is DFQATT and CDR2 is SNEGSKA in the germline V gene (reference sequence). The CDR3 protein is CSASLLLGGDPSTDTQYF. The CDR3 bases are TGCAGTGCTAGCCTCCTCCTCGGAGGGGACCCTAGCACAGATACGCAGTATTTT.

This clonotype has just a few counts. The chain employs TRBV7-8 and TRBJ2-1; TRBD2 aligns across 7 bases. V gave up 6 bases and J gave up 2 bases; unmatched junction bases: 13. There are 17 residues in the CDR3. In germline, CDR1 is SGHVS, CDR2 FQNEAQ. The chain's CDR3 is CASSLSSAGPPYNEQFF. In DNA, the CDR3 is TGTGCCAGCAGTTTAAGTTCAGCGGGACCCCCCTACAATGAGCAGTTCTTC.

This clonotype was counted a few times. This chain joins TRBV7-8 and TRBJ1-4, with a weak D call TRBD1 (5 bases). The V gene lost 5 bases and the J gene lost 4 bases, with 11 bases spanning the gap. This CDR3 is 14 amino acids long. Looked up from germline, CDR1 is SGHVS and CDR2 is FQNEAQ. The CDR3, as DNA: TGTGCCAGCAGCAGGGACGGGTTTAATGAAAAACTGTTTTTT. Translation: CASSRDGFNEKLFF.

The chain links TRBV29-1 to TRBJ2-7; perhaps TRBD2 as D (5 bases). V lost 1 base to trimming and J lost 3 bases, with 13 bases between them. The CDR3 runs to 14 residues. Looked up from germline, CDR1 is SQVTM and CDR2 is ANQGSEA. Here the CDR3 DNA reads TGCAGCGTTGAAGTAGGGAGCGAATACTACGAGCAGTACTTC. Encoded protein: CSVEVGSEYYEQYF.

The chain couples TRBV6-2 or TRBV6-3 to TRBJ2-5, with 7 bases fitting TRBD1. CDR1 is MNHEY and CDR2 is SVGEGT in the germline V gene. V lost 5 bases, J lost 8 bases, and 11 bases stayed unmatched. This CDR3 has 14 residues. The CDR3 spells CASSLQGQRETQYF. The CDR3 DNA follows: TGTGCCAGCAGTCTACAGGGGCAAAGAGAAACCCAGTACTTC.

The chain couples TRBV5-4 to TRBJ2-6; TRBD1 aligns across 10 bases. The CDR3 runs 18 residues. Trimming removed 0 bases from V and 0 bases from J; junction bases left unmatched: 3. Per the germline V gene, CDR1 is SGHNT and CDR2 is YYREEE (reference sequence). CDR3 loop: CASSLGGQGGSGANVLTF. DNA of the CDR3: TGTGCCAGCAGCTTGGGCGGACAGGGGGGCTCTGGGGCCAACGTCCTGACTTTC.

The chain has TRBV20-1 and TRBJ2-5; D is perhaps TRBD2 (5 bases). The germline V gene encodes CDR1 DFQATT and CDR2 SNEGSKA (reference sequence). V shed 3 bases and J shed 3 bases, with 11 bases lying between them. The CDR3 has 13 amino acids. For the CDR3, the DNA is TGCAGTGCTAGTGGCGGGCGGAAAGAGACCCAGTACTTC. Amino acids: CSASGGRKETQYF.

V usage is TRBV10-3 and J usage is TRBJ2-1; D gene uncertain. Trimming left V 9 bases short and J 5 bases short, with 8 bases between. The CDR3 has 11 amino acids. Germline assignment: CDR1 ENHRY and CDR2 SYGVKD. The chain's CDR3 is CAMQGDNEQFF. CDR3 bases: TGTGCCATGCAAGGCGACAATGAGCAGTTCTTC.

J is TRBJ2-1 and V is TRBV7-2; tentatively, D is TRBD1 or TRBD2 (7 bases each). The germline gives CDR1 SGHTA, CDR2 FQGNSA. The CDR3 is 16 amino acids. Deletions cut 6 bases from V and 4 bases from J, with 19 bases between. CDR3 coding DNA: TGTGCCAGCAGTCCTCGCAGGGGGGGCGATTACAATGAGCAGTTCTTC. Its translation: CASSPRRGGDYNEQFF.

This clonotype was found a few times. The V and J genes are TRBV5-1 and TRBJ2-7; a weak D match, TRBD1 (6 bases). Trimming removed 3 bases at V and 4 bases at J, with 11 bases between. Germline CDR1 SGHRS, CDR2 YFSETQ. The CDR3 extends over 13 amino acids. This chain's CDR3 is CASSSGTNYEQYF. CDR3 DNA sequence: TGCGCCAGCAGCTCCGGGACAAATTACGAGCAGTACTTC.